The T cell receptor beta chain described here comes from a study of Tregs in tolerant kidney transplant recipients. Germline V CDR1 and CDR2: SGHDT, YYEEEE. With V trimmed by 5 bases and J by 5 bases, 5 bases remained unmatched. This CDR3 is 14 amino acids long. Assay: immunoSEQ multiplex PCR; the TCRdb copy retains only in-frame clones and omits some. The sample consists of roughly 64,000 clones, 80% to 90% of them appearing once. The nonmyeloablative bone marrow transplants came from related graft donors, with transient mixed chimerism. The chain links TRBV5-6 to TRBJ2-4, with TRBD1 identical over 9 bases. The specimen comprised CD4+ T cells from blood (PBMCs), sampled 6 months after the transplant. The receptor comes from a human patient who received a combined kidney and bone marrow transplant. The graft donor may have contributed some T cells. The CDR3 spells CASSFRQGENIQYF. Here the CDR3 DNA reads TGTGCCAGCAGTTTTCGACAGGGGGAAAACATTCAGTACTTC.